One T cell receptor (beta chain) is described in this entry. This sample is drawn from a study of glioma-infiltrating T cells after dendritic cell vaccination. Method: immunoSEQ multiplex PCR; TCRdb's copy keeps in-frame clones and lacks some. The sample gives approximately 99,000 clones, 75% to 90% of which show up once; about 5.7% is in the top ten. Time point defined: after dendritic cell vaccination, including at tumor progression/relapse. This CDR3 contains 14 residues. Looked up from germline, CDR1 is MGHRA and CDR2 is YSYEKL. V shed 0 bases and J shed 7 bases, with 10 bases lying between them. The sequencing used blood, collected after dendritic cell vaccination. The chain combines TRBV4-1 with TRBJ2-1; D is undetermined. This TCR derives from a human donor with glioblastoma. Here the CDR3 DNA reads TGCGCCAGCAGCCAAGATCCGCGGTGGAATGAGCAGTTCTTC. This gives the protein CASSQDPRWNEQFF.